The rows below give T cell receptor beta chains drawn from one sample of a study of cytomegalovirus exposure and HLA in healthy donors. Libraries were prepared by immunoSEQ multiplex PCR; TCRdb keeps only in-frame clonotypes and omits some of them. The listing records 70,000 to 80,000 clones. The sample comprised PBMCs. All receptors come from a man between 35 and 55 years old in good health and CMV-seronegative. Each CDR3 is given with its conserved first and last residue. D genes are given only for firm matches.

v_gene: TRBV6-1
d_gene: TRBD2
j_gene: TRBJ2-7
CDR3nt: TGTGCCAGCAGTGAGTCTCCGGGACTAGCCGGGTACGAGCAGTACTTC
CDR3aa: CASSESPGLAGYEQYF

v_gene: TRBV11-2
d_gene: -
j_gene: TRBJ1-4
CDR3nt: TGTGCCAGCAGCTTATCAGGGCCTAATGAAAAACTGTTTTTT
CDR3aa: CASSLSGPNEKLFF

v_gene: TRBV7-8
d_gene: -
j_gene: TRBJ1-3
CDR3nt: TGTGCCAGCAGCTTATTTGGGGCGGACACCATATATTTT
CDR3aa: CASSLFGADTIYF

v_gene: TRBV7-9
d_gene: -
j_gene: TRBJ1-1
CDR3nt: TGTGCCAGCAGCTCACAGGGTGGCACTGAAGCTTTCTTT
CDR3aa: CASSSQGGTEAFF

v_gene: TRBV5-1
d_gene: TRBD1
j_gene: TRBJ1-1
CDR3nt: TGCGCCAGCAGCTGGCCCCCAGGGGGCGCAAAGGTGAACACTGAAGCTTTCTTT
CDR3aa: CASSWPPGGAKVNTEAFF

v_gene: TRBV23-1
d_gene: -
j_gene: TRBJ1-3
CDR3nt: TGCGCCAGCAGGTTGACTGTCGGAAACACCATATATTTT
CDR3aa: CASRLTVGNTIYF

v_gene: TRBV9
d_gene: TRBD1
j_gene: TRBJ1-3
CDR3nt: TGTGCCAGCAGCGCTCCGGGACAGGGGAACACCATATATTTT
CDR3aa: CASSAPGQGNTIYF

v_gene: TRBV1
d_gene: -
j_gene: TRBJ1-4
CDR3nt: TGCACCAGCAGCCATTGTACCGTAAAAACTGTTTTT
CDR3aa: CTSSHCTVKTVF

v_gene: TRBV29-1
d_gene: -
j_gene: TRBJ1-5
CDR3nt: TGCAGCGTTGGGGGGCAAGATCAGCCCCAGCATTTT
CDR3aa: CSVGGQDQPQHF

v_gene: TRBV11-2
d_gene: -
j_gene: TRBJ2-3
CDR3nt: TGTGCCAGCAGCCCCGGTGGGGGGGATACGCAGTATTTT
CDR3aa: CASSPGGGDTQYF

v_gene: TRBV6-5
d_gene: -
j_gene: TRBJ2-2
CDR3nt: TGTGCCAGCAGTTTAGGGGCGAACACCGGGGAGCTGTTTTTT
CDR3aa: CASSLGANTGELFF

v_gene: TRBV18
d_gene: -
j_gene: TRBJ2-7
CDR3nt: TGTGCCAGCTCACCACCAGAGGAACCCGACGAGCAGTACTTC
CDR3aa: CASSPPEEPDEQYF

v_gene: TRBV10-3
d_gene: -
j_gene: TRBJ1-2
CDR3nt: TGTGCCATCAGTCCTGTAGCTAACTATGGCTACACCTTC
CDR3aa: CAISPVANYGYTF

v_gene: TRBV14
d_gene: -
j_gene: TRBJ1-4
CDR3nt: TGTGCCAGCAGCCCGCTAATGTGGGGCTCCAATGAAAAACTGTTTTTT
CDR3aa: CASSPLMWGSNEKLFF

v_gene: TRBV4-1
d_gene: -
j_gene: TRBJ1-2
CDR3nt: TGCGCCAGCAGCCGCACCCGGGATGCAGGCCCGAAAGGCTACACCTTC
CDR3aa: CASSRTRDAGPKGYTF

v_gene: TRBV6-5
d_gene: TRBD1
j_gene: TRBJ1-2
CDR3nt: TGTGCCAGCAGAGCGACAGGGACGGACTATGGCTACACCTTC
CDR3aa: CASRATGTDYGYTF

v_gene: TRBV7-9
d_gene: TRBD2
j_gene: TRBJ2-1
CDR3nt: TGTGCCAGCAGCTTACGCGGGACTAGCGGGGCCGACAATGAGCAGTTCTTC
CDR3aa: CASSLRGTSGADNEQFF

v_gene: TRBV19
d_gene: -
j_gene: TRBJ1-3
CDR3nt: TGTGCCAGTATTAACTCTGGAAACACCATATATTTT
CDR3aa: CASINSGNTIYF

v_gene: TRBV4-2
d_gene: TRBD1
j_gene: TRBJ1-2
CDR3nt: TGTGCCAGCAGCCAACTATGGGACAGGGAGTTGGCTGGCTACACCTTC
CDR3aa: CASSQLWDRELAGYTF

v_gene: TRBV11-1
d_gene: -
j_gene: TRBJ2-1
CDR3nt: TGTGCCAGCAGCTTGGGGAACAGGGATATGATGGGTGAGCAGTTCTTC
CDR3aa: CASSLGNRDMMGEQFF

v_gene: TRBV29-1
d_gene: TRBD1
j_gene: TRBJ1-5
CDR3nt: TGCAGCGCCGCACCGGGACAGGCGTGGTTGCAGCCCCAGCATTTT
CDR3aa: CSAAPGQAWLQPQHF

v_gene: TRBV30
d_gene: TRBD2
j_gene: TRBJ2-1
CDR3nt: TGTGCCTGGAGTGGAATCTCCGTAGCGGGGGCCTACAATGAGCAGTTCTTC
CDR3aa: CAWSGISVAGAYNEQFF

v_gene: TRBV10-3
d_gene: TRBD1
j_gene: TRBJ1-2
CDR3nt: TGTGCCATCAGTGTCCCGGACAGGGCGGGGTATGGCTACACCTTC
CDR3aa: CAISVPDRAGYGYTF

v_gene: TRBV25-1
d_gene: TRBD1
j_gene: TRBJ1-1
CDR3nt: TGTGCCAGCAGGGACAGGGAACGAAACACTGAAGCTTTCTTT
CDR3aa: CASRDRERNTEAFF

v_gene: TRBV6-5
d_gene: -
j_gene: TRBJ1-1
CDR3nt: TGTGCCAGCAGTTACTCGGGGGGGACTGAAGCTTTCTTT
CDR3aa: CASSYSGGTEAFF

v_gene: TRBV5-6
d_gene: -
j_gene: TRBJ1-2
CDR3nt: TGTGCCAGCAGCTTGTATCAGGCCTTTGGCTACACCTTC
CDR3aa: CASSLYQAFGYTF

v_gene: TRBV19
d_gene: TRBD2
j_gene: TRBJ2-5
CDR3nt: TGTGCCAGTAGTAGATTTCCTATCGGGACTAGCGGGGATGCGTCGACAGAGACCCAGTACTTC
CDR3aa: CASSRFPIGTSGDASTETQYF

v_gene: TRBV7-2
d_gene: -
j_gene: TRBJ2-5
CDR3nt: TGTGCCAGCCAGACAGGTACCCAAGAGACCCAGTACTTC
CDR3aa: CASQTGTQETQYF

v_gene: TRBV27
d_gene: -
j_gene: TRBJ1-6
CDR3nt: TGTGCCAGCAGTTTACTCCCGGACATTCATAATTCACCCCTCCACTTT
CDR3aa: CASSLLPDIHNSPLHF